This T cell receptor (beta chain) was sequenced during a study of spatial heterogeneity in lung cancer. Study-level findings and limits: Circulating ubiquitous expanded tumor TCRs were observed more frequently at resection than at follow-up.

Germline CDR1 is KGHSH and CDR2 is LQKENI. V lost 2 bases and J lost 3, with 7 bases in between. CDR3 length: 13 amino acids. To note about this clonotype: Its antigen is not known.

A unique molecular identifier was attached to every TCR cDNA molecule. TCRdb passed the 5' RACE reads through MiXCR, listing each CDR3 protein once. The sample has about 21,000 distinct CDR3 sequences; 4.5% to 5.5% are singletons. Sample time point: sample taken at primary tumor resection. Tumor, nontumor lung or frozen PBMC supplied whole RNA, sequenced without sorting. The rearrangement joins TRBV18 to TRBJ1-1; D remains unclear. Material: PBMCs, obtained at surgery. This TCR came from a male donor with early-stage non-small cell lung cancer. The CDR3 DNA reads as TGTGCCAGCTCACCAAACAAACACACTGAAGCTTTCTTT. Translation: CASSPNKHTEAFF.